A single sample gave rise to the 23 T cell receptor beta chains below, sequenced in a study of T cell responses to AZD1222 COVID-19 vaccine. Only in-frame clones appear in the TCRdb table, and some are missing; sequencing was by immunoSEQ multiplex PCR. The table includes about 120,000 clones, 75% to 95% detected once. Sequenced material: peripheral blood, taken 28 days after the second dose of the MenACWY control vaccine. The receptors here all came from an adult who received the MenACWY meningococcal vaccine as a control.

The chain has TRBV21-1 and TRBJ2-6. TRBV21-1 has pseudogene status. CDR3 length equals 19 residues. CDR3 sequence (DNA): TGTGCCAGCCCCAAAGGGGGACGGTGGGGTCCCTCTGGGGCCAACGTCCTGACTTTC. Its translation: CASPKGGRWGPSGANVLTF.

The chain carries TRBV7-9 and TRBJ2-5, with TRBD1 matching over 7 bases. V gave up 3 bases and J gave up 3 bases; unmatched junction bases: 7. Germline V gives CDR1 SEHNR, CDR2 FQNEAQ (reference sequence). The length of the CDR3 is 15 residues. This CDR3 reads CASSFWTGGEETQYF. The CDR3, as DNA: TGTGCCAGCAGCTTCTGGACAGGTGGGGAAGAGACCCAGTACTTC.

The chain employs TRBV21-1 and TRBJ2-7. TRBV21-1 is described as a pseudogene. This CDR3 region has 16 residues. CDR3 in amino acids: CASSKAEVGESYEQYV. In nucleotides, the CDR3 is TGTGCCAGCAGCAAAGCGGAGGTAGGGGAGTCCTACGAGCAGTACGTC.

The chain employs TRBV2 and TRBJ1-4; perhaps TRBD1 as D (6 bases). Germline CDR1 SNHLY, CDR2 FYNNEI. This CDR3 has 15 amino acids. V lost 2 bases and J 7 bases, leaving 14 bases between the germline ends. The CDR3 nucleotides are TGTGCCAGCAGTGAACCCAGGGGCGGGAGTGAAAAACTGTTTTTT. This sequence encodes CASSEPRGGSEKLFF. The full variable domain, rest sourced from reference TRBV2 and TRBJ1-4, is EPEVTQTPSHQVTQMGQEVILRCVPISNHLYFYWYRQILGQKVEFLVSFYNNEISEKSEIFDDQFSVERPDGSNFTLKIRSTKLEDSAMYFCASSEPRGGSEKLFFGSGTQLSVL.

This chain joins TRBV4-1 and TRBJ2-7; 11 bases agree with TRBD2. With 0 bases clipped from V and 4 bases from J, the junction kept 20 bases outside the gene matches. Germline V gives CDR1 MGHRA, CDR2 YSYEKL. This CDR3 has 21 amino acids. DNA for the CDR3: TGCGCCAGCAGCCAAGAAGGTTCAGGGACTAGCGGCTTCAAAGGGGGATACGAGCAGTACTTC. Its protein product is CASSQEGSGTSGFKGGYEQYF.

This sequence joins TRBV7-2 and TRBJ2-5, with 9 bases lining up with TRBD2. The CDR3 contains 15 residues. J lost 4 bases, V lost 5 bases, and 8 bases had no gene match. Germline V gives CDR1 SGHTA, CDR2 FQGNSA. As DNA, the CDR3 is TGTGCCAGCAGCCCGGGGTGGCGGGGGGGAGAGACCCAGTACTTC. Encoded protein: CASSPGWRGGETQYF.

V and J are TRBV28 and TRBJ1-2; 9 nucleotides match TRBD1. The J segment lost 2 bases and the V segment lost 5 bases, leaving 6 bases of the junction unmatched. The germline gives CDR1 MDHEN, CDR2 SYDVKM. CDR3 length equals 15 residues. Here the CDR3 DNA reads TGTGCCAGCAGTGATTCCGGGACAGGGAACTATGGCTACACCTTC. Translating it yields CASSDSGTGNYGYTF.

This chain connects TRBV25-1 to TRBJ2-3; D is uncertain. The V and J ends lost 2 bases and 4 bases respectively, with 4 bases between them. CDR3 length: 12 amino acids. Germline CDR1 MGHDK, CDR2 SYGVNS. The CDR3 region has the DNA TGTGCCAGCAGTGAAGGGTCAGATACGCAGTATTTT. Translation gives CASSEGSDTQYF.

The chain combines TRBV29-1 with TRBJ2-4; no clear D. The CDR3 sequence is 15 residues long. With 5 bases removed from V and 0 bases from J, the gap between germline ends came to 14 bases. Per germline, CDR1 SQVTM and CDR2 ANQGSEA. The CDR3 DNA sequence: TGCAGCGTTTTGGTACAGCACACAGCCAAAAACATTCAGTACTTC. Amino acid sequence: CSVLVQHTAKNIQYF.

The chain couples TRBV2 to TRBJ1-6; D is perhaps TRBD1 (6 bases). V lost 10 bases and J 0 bases, leaving 16 bases between the germline ends. This CDR3 is 16 amino acids long. In germline, CDR1 is SNHLY, CDR2 FYNNEI. The CDR3 protein is CATLLDRSSYNSPLHF. The CDR3 nucleotides are TGTGCCACCCTCTTGGACAGATCCTCCTATAATTCACCCCTCCACTTT.

The chain joins TRBV30 to TRBJ2-5, with a possible D match to TRBD1 (5 bases). CDR3 length: 12 residues. V was shortened by 5 bases and J by 5 bases, with 12 bases between the two germline ends. Germline V gene lookup returns CDR1 GTSNPN and CDR2 SVGIG (reference sequence). CDR3 sequence: CAWAGHQETQYF. The CDR3 DNA is TGTGCCTGGGCAGGGCATCAGGAGACCCAGTACTTC.

V and J are TRBV10-3 and TRBJ1-3; TRBD1 might be the D (6 bases). Germline V gene sequence: CDR1 ENHRY, CDR2 SYGVKD. This CDR3 contains 16 residues. V shed 3 bases and J shed 0 bases, with 12 bases lying between them. The DNA of the CDR3 is TGTGCCATCAGTGATGTCGGACAGTACTCTGGAAACACCATATATTTT. Encoded protein: CAISDVGQYSGNTIYF.

The chain has TRBV5-8 and TRBJ2-1; no definite D call. The CDR3 contains 11 residues. Germline V CDR1 and CDR2: SGHTS, YDEGEE. Trimming pared 1 base from V and 10 bases from J, leaving 6 bases between. CDR3 nucleotide sequence: TGTGCCAGCAGCTTGAACTTGGAGCAGTTCTTC. Translated, it gives CASSLNLEQFF. The full variable domain, completed using reference TRBV5-8 and TRBJ2-1, is EAGVTQSPTHLIKTRGQQATLRCSPISGHTSVYWYQQALGLGLQFLLWYDEGEERNRGNFPPRFSGRQFPNYSSELNVNALELEDSALYLCASSLNLEQFFGPGTRLTVL.

The rearrangement joins TRBV10-3 to TRBJ1-5; 9 bases are a match to TRBD1. CDR3 size: 15 residues. The V segment lost 0 bases and the J segment 5 bases; nucleotides outside the gene matches: 2. Per germline, CDR1 ENHRY and CDR2 SYGVKD. CDR3 in DNA: TGTGCCATCAGTGAGTCGACAGGGGGATATCAGCCCCAGCATTTT. Protein: CAISESTGGYQPQHF.

The gene calls are TRBV29-1 and TRBJ1-5, with D uncertain. CDR1 and CDR2 from the germline V gene are SQVTM and ANQGSEA. Trimming took off 4 bases at V and 2 bases at J, with 6 bases between the two ends. The CDR3 totals 12 residues. CDR3 sequence: CSVGGRNQPQHF. CDR3 nucleotide sequence: TGCAGCGTTGGGGGTCGCAATCAGCCCCAGCATTTT. Supplemented by reference TRBV29-1 and TRBJ1-5, the full variable domain reads SAVISQKPSRDICQRGTSLTIQCQVDSQVTMMFWYRQQPGQSLTLIATANQGSEATYESGFVIDKFPISRPNLTFSTLTVSNMSPEDSSIYLCSVGGRNQPQHFGDGTRLSIL.

This sequence joins TRBV28 and TRBJ2-1; the D is unclear. The CDR3 has 14 amino acids. V lost 3 bases, J lost 9 bases, and 15 bases lay in between. Germline lookup yields CDR1 MDHEN and CDR2 SYDVKM. The CDR3 sequence: CASSLKPSDTEQFF. The CDR3 DNA is TGTGCCAGCAGTTTGAAACCATCCGATACTGAGCAGTTCTTC. Full variable domain (remainder filled in from reference TRBV28 and TRBJ2-1): DVKVTQSSRYLVKRTGEKVFLECVQDMDHENMFWYRQDPGLGLRLIYFSYDVKMKEKGDIPEGYSVSREKKERFSLILESASTNQTSMYLCASSLKPSDTEQFFGPGTRLTVL.

V is TRBV5-1 and J is TRBJ2-1; either TRBD1 or TRBD2 may supply D (5 bases each). The germline V gene encodes CDR1 SGHRS and CDR2 YFSETQ. This CDR3 has 14 amino acids. Trimming removed 0 bases from V and 7 bases from J, with 11 bases in between. CDR3 coding DNA: TGCGCCAGCAGCTTGGGGGACCTGTCTAATGAGCAGTTCTTC. Amino acids: CASSLGDLSNEQFF.

The rearrangement uses TRBV7-2 and TRBJ2-1, with D perhaps matching TRBD2 (5 bases). Looked up from germline, CDR1 is SGHTA and CDR2 is FQGNSA. This CDR3 has 14 amino acids. The V end lost 1 base, the J end lost 12 bases, and 16 bases lay between the germline ends. CDR3 nucleotides: TGTGCCAGCAGCTTAGTGCCCACGCAGGCGGGGCAGTTCTTC. This codes for CASSLVPTQAGQFF.

J is TRBJ1-4 and V is TRBV27; 12 nucleotides match TRBD1. The CDR3 totals 12 residues. The trim removed 6 bases at V and 12 bases at J, leaving 2 bases unmatched. Germline V gives CDR1 MNHEY, CDR2 SMNVEV (reference sequence). CDR3 DNA: TGTGCCAGCAGACGGGACAGGGGGCAACTGTTTTTT. It specifies CASRRDRGQLFF.

The rearrangement uses TRBV11-2 and TRBJ1-6, with 7 bases fitting TRBD1. The CDR3 consists of 16 residues. The germline gives CDR1 SGHAT, CDR2 FQNNGV. V lost 4 bases to trimming and J lost 4 bases; unmatched junction nucleotides: 7. Written as DNA, the CDR3 is TGTGCCAGCAGCTATCCGACAGGGATTTATAATTCACCCCTCCACTTT. Protein sequence: CASSYPTGIYNSPLHF.

Here the CDR3 DNA reads TGTGCCAGCAGCGAGACCTATAGGGGGACCTACGAGCAGTACTTC. Protein product: CASSETYRGTYEQYF. The V and J genes are TRBV13 and TRBJ2-7; D might be TRBD1 (6 bases). This CDR3 contains 15 residues. Per germline, CDR1 PRHDT and CDR2 FYEKMQ (reference sequence). The V gene lost 5 bases and the J gene lost 2 bases, with 16 bases spanning the gap. Filled out from reference TRBV13 and TRBJ2-7, the complete variable domain reads AAGVIQSPRHLIKEKRETATLKCYPIPRHDTVYWYQQGPGQDPQFLISFYEKMQSDKGSIPDRFSAQQFSDYHSELNMSSLELGDSALYFCASSETYRGTYEQYFGPGTRLTVT.

The chain recombines TRBV7-2 with TRBJ2-1; D is possibly TRBD2 (5 bases). Trimming left V 2 bases short and J 7 bases short, with 15 bases between. The CDR3 covers 15 residues. Germline CDR1 and CDR2: SGHTA and FQGNSA. CDR3 bases: TGTGCCAGCAGCTTATCGCGGGCAGACTCGAATGAGCAGTTCTTC. Translated, it gives CASSLSRADSNEQFF.

This chain links TRBV11-3 with TRBJ2-3; perhaps TRBD1 as D (6 bases). The ends were cut back, 1 base at V and 0 bases at J, with 14 bases in the middle. This CDR3 region has 17 residues. CDR1 is SGHNT and CDR2 is YENEEA in the germline V gene. For the CDR3, the DNA is TGTGCCAGCAGCTTAGGGGACACCCTAATTAGCACAGATACGCAGTATTTT. It is translated as CASSLGDTLISTDTQYF.